The present entry profiles one T cell receptor beta chain with its context. The record originates from a study of blood T cell repertoires in COVID-19. Overall study: Samples taken during acute and convalescent COVID-19 were collected in the United States, Italy and Spain. Sample material is recorded as cDNA or gDNA derived from T cells, B-cell-depleted T cells, or PBMCs.

V lost 1 base to trimming and J lost 2 bases, with 14 bases between them. The germline CDR1 and CDR2 sequences are LGHNA and YSLEER. The CDR3 covers 16 residues. Methods used by the authors: Amplification from reference gene primers served as the basis for estimated nucleated cell counts. TCRdb's table, derived via immunoSEQ multiplex PCR, lists solely in-frame clones and lacks some. The V and J calls and clone size were taken over from that table, and D and trimming were inferred from the DNA. The table lists about 190,000 clones, 75% to 95% of them singletons. This chain connects TRBV4-3 to TRBJ1-2, with TRBD1 as a possible D gene (5 bases). The clonotype originates from a man over 45 with acute or convalescent COVID-19. The material sequenced was peripheral blood. The CDR3 loop is CASSQAWRGRNYGYTF. The CDR3 region has the DNA TGCGCCAGCAGCCAAGCGTGGAGGGGAAGAAACTATGGCTACACCTTC.